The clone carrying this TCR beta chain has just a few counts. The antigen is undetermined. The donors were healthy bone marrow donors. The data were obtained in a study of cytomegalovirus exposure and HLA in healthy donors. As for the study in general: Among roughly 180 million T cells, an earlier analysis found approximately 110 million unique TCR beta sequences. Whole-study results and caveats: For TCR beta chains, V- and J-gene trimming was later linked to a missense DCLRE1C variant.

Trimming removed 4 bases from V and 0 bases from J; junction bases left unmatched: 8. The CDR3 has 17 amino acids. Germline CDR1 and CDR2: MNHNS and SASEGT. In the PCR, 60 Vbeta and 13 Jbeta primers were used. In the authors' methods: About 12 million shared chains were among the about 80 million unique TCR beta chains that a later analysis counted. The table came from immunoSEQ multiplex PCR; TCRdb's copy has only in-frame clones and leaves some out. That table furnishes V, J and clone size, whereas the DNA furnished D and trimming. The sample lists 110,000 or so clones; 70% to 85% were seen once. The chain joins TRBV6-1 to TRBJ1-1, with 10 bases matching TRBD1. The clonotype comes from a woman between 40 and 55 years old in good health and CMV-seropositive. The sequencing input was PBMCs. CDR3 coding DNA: TGTGCCAGCAGTGCTATACCGGGACAGGGGATGAACACTGAAGCTTTCTTT. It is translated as CASSAIPGQGMNTEAFF.